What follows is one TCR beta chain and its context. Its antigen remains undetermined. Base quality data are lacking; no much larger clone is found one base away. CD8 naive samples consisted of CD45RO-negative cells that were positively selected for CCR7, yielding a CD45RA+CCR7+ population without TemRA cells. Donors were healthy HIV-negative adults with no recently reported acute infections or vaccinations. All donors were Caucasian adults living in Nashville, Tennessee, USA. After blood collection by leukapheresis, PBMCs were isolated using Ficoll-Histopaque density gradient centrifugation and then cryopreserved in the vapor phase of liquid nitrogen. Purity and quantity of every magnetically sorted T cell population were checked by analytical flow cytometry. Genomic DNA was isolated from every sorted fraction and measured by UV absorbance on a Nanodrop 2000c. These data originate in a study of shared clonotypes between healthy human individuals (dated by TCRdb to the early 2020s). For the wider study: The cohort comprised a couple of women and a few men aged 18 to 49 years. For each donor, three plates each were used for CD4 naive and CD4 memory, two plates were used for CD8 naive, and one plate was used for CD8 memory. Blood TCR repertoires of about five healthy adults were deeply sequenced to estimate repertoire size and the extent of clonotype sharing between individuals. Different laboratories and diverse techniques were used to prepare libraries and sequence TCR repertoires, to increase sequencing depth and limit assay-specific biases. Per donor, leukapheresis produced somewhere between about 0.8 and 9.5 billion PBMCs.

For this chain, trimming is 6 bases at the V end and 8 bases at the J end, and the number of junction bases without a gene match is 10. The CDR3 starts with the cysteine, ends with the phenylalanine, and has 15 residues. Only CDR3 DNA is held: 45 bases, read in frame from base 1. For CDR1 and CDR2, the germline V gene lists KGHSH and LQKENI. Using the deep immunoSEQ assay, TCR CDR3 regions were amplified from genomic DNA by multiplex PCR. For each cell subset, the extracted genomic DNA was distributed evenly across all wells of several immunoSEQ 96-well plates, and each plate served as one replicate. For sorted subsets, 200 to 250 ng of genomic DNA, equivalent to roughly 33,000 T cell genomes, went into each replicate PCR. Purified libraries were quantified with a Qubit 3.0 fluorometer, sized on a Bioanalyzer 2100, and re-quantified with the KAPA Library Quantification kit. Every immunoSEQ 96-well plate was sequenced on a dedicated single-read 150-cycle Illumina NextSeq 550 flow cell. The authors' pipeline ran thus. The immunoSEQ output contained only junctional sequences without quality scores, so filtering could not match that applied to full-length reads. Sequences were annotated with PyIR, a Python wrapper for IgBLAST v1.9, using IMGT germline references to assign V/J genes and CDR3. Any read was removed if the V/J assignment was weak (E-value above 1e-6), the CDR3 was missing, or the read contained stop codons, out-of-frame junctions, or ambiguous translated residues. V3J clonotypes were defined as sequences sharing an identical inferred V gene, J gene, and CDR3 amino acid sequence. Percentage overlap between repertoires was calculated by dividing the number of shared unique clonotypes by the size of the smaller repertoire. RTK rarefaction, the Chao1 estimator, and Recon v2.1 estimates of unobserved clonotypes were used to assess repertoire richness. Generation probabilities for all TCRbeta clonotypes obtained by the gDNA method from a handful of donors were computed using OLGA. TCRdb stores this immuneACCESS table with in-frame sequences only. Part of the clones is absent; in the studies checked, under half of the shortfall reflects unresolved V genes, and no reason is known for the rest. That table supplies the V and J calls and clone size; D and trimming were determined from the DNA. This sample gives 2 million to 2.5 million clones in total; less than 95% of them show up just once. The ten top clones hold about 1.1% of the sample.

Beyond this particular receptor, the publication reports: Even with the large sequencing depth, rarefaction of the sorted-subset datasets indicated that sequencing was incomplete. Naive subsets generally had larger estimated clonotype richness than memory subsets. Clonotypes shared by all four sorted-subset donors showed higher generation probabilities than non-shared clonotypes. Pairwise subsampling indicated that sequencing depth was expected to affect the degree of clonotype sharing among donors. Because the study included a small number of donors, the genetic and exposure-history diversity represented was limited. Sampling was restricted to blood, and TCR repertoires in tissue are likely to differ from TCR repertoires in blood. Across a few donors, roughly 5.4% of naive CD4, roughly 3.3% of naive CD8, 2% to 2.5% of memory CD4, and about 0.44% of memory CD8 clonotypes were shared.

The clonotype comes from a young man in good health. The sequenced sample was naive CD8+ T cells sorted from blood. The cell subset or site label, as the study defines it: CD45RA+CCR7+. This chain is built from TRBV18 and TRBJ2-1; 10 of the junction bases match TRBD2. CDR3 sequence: CASSTSAGGLDEQFF. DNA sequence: TGTGCCAGCTCGACTTCAGCGGGGGGGCTGGATGAGCAGTTCTTC.